The next 31 T cell receptor beta chains were all read from a single sample in a study of cytomegalovirus exposure and HLA in healthy donors. PCR used 60 Vbeta primers and 13 Jbeta primers. Clones were read by immunoSEQ multiplex PCR, and TCRdb kept only the in-frame ones, dropping some. Its listing shows about 34,000 clones. The sequenced sample was PBMCs. The receptors come from a human donor in good health.

Comments on this clone: A junction end diverges from the germline sequence, so it may reflect a read error. The J gene is TRBJ2-3, the V gene TRBV7-2; no clear D. The germline CDR1 and CDR2 sequences are SGHTA and FQGNSA. This CDR3 spans 14 amino acids. The CDR3 spells CASSYQRSLDKQYF. Written as DNA, the CDR3 is TGTGCCAGCAGCTACCAACGGTCCTTAGATAAGCAGTATTTT.

The chain recombines TRBV7-9 with TRBJ1-3, with a weak D call TRBD1 (6 bases). The germline V gene encodes CDR1 SEHNR and CDR2 FQNEAQ (reference sequence). This CDR3 comprises 14 residues. Trimming took off 5 bases at V and 4 bases at J, with 12 bases between the two ends. For the CDR3, the DNA is TGTGCCAGCAGCCTTTCAGGGGACGGAAACACCATATATTTT. Encoded protein: CASSLSGDGNTIYF. Drawing the rest from reference TRBV7-9 and TRBJ1-3, the complete variable domain is DTGVSQNPRHKITKRGQNVTFRCDPISEHNRLYWYRQTLGQGPEFLTYFQNEAQLEKSRLLSDRFSAERPKGSFSTLEIQRTEQGDSAMYLCASSLSGDGNTIYFGEGSWLTVV.

The chain carries TRBV6-4 and TRBJ2-3; maybe TRBD2 (7 bases). V lost 2 bases and J 0 bases, leaving 12 bases between the germline ends. The germline CDR1 and CDR2 sequences are MRHNA and SNTAGT. There are 16 residues in the CDR3. CDR3 sequence: CASSDRAGASTDTQYF. The CDR3 coding sequence is TGTGCCAGCAGTGACCGTGCGGGGGCTAGCACAGATACGCAGTATTTT.

This chain uses TRBV6-5 with TRBJ2-1; TRBD2 matches at 8 bases. Germline loops: CDR1 MNHEY, CDR2 SVGAGI. There are 15 residues in the CDR3. J was trimmed by 5 bases and V by 4 bases; bases with no gene match: 7. CDR3 residues: CASSWRAGGDNEQFF. CDR3 in DNA: TGTGCCAGCAGTTGGCGGGCGGGGGGAGACAATGAGCAGTTCTTC.

The chain is built from TRBV28 and TRBJ2-3, with 9 bases matching TRBD2. The V gene end was trimmed by 4 bases and the J gene end by 1 base; junction bases not matched to a gene: 12. CDR3 length equals 18 residues. Germline CDR1 MDHEN, CDR2 SYDVKM. In DNA, the CDR3 is TGTGCCAGCAGTTGGGCTGGGGTGCGGGGGGGAGGCACAGATACGCAGTATTTT. It is translated as CASSWAGVRGGGTDTQYF.

V is TRBV11-2 and J is TRBJ1-4; 8 positions agree with TRBD1. The CDR3 consists of 16 residues. Per germline, CDR1 SGHAT and CDR2 FQNNGV. Trimming removed 3 bases from V and 4 bases from J; junction bases left unmatched: 7. CDR3 loop: CASSFGIGQGNEKLFF. In DNA, the CDR3 is TGTGCCAGCAGCTTTGGGATTGGACAGGGTAATGAAAAACTGTTTTTT.

In DNA form, the CDR3 reads TGTGCCAGCAGCCAACCCGACAGGGACGAGCAGTACTTC. It codes for CASSQPDRDEQYF. The chain has TRBV4-2 and TRBJ2-7; TRBD1 agrees at 7 bases. Losses at the gene ends were 2 bases for V and 5 bases for J; bases not matched to a gene: 3. Germline V gene lookup returns CDR1 LGHNA and CDR2 YNFKEQ. The CDR3 covers 13 residues.

The chain is built from TRBV18 and TRBJ1-5; D might be TRBD1 (5 bases). Germline CDR1 is KGHSH and CDR2 is LQKENI. There are 13 residues in the CDR3. The V end was cut by 6 bases, the J end by 5 bases, with 11 bases between. CDR3 loop: CASSSGQDQPQHF. The CDR3 coding sequence is TGTGCCAGCTCTTCAGGGCAGGATCAGCCCCAGCATTTT.

This chain uses TRBV19 with TRBJ2-2; the D gene is possibly TRBD2 (6 bases). Germline CDR1 reads LNHDA; CDR2 reads SQIVND (reference sequence). Deletions cut 0 bases from V and 6 bases from J, with 14 bases between. This CDR3 is 16 amino acids long. CDR3 in DNA: TGTGCCAGTAGTATAGATCGGGGAGGAAAGGCCGGGGAGCTGTTTTTT. Translation: CASSIDRGGKAGELFF. The full variable domain, in which reference TRBV19 and TRBJ2-2 provide the parts outside the CDR3, is DGGITQSPKYLFRKEGQNVTLSCEQNLNHDAMYWYRQDPGQGLRLIYYSQIVNDFQKGDIAEGYSVSREKKESFPLTVTSAQKNPTAFYLCASSIDRGGKAGELFFGEGSRLTVL.

The rearrangement joins TRBV6-6 to TRBJ1-1; D is perhaps TRBD1 (5 bases). V lost 7 bases, J lost 1 base, and 10 bases lay in between. The CDR3 is 13 amino acids. The germline gives CDR1 MNHNY, CDR2 SVGAGI (reference sequence). CDR3 region: CASNWGGNTEAFF. CDR3 DNA: TGTGCCAGCAACTGGGGGGGGAACACTGAAGCTTTCTTT.

The J gene is TRBJ1-2, the V gene TRBV11-2; 8 positions match TRBD1. The J segment lost 4 bases and the V segment lost 5 bases, leaving 3 bases of the junction unmatched. The CDR3 totals 13 residues. In germline, CDR1 is SGHAT, CDR2 FQNNGV. The CDR3 protein is CASSPGGFYGYTF. The DNA for the CDR3 is TGTGCCAGCAGCCCAGGGGGCTTCTATGGCTACACCTTC.

The V gene is TRBV5-1, the J gene TRBJ2-7; weak D call: TRBD1 (6 bases). Looked up from germline, CDR1 is SGHRS and CDR2 is YFSETQ. The CDR3 extends over 9 amino acids. The V end lost 7 bases, the J end lost 13 bases, and 12 bases lay between the germline ends. CDR3 residues: CASRQAAYF. The CDR3 bases are TGCGCCAGCCGACAGGCGGCTTACTTC.

The rearrangement joins TRBV4-1 to TRBJ1-2, with D tentatively TRBD1 (6 bases). V gave up 2 bases and J gave up 1 base, with 11 bases separating them. The CDR3 has 15 residues. Germline CDR1 is MGHRA and CDR2 is YSYEKL. The chain's CDR3 is CASSQQQGVNYGYTF. For the CDR3, the DNA is TGCGCCAGCAGCCAACAACAGGGAGTTAACTATGGCTACACCTTC.

For this clone: Its ends do not fully match the called genes, so a read error is possible. The chain recombines TRBV7-9 with TRBJ2-1; no firm D call. The germline gives CDR1 SEHNR, CDR2 FQNEAQ (reference sequence). This CDR3 is built from 12 residues. CDR3 sequence (DNA): TGTGCCAGCAGCTTCTCTCTAAATGGGCAGTTCTTC. This encodes CASSFSLNGQFF.

The rearrangement joins TRBV5-1 to TRBJ1-6; D is possibly TRBD1 (6 bases). Per germline, CDR1 SGHRS and CDR2 YFSETQ. The V gene lost 3 bases and the J gene lost 6 bases, with 16 bases spanning the gap. The CDR3 totals 16 residues. Written as DNA, the CDR3 is TGCGCCAGCAGCTGGGGAGTAGGACAGTTTAATTCACCCCTCCACTTT. Translating gives CASSWGVGQFNSPLHF.

The CDR3: CASSEQGSSYEQYF. CDR3 in DNA: TGTGCCAGCAGTGAACAGGGCAGCTCCTACGAGCAGTACTTC. V usage is TRBV6-1 and J usage is TRBJ2-7; D is possibly TRBD1 (5 bases). CDR3 length: 14 amino acids. Germline CDR1 is MNHNS and CDR2 is SASEGT. Trimming took 2 bases from V and 0 from J, leaving 8 bases between them.

The gene calls are TRBV18 and TRBJ2-7, with D possibly matching TRBD1 (6 bases). The ends were cut back, 2 bases at V and 6 bases at J, with 14 bases in the middle. CDR3 length equals 14 residues. Germline V gene data show CDR1 as KGHSH and CDR2 as LQKENI. The CDR3 loop reads CASSPGGRGREQYF. The CDR3 bases are TGTGCCAGCTCACCAGGGGGCAGGGGACGCGAGCAGTACTTC.

The chain combines TRBV27 with TRBJ2-1, with a weak D call TRBD1 (6 bases). Germline CDR1 MNHEY, CDR2 SMNVEV (reference sequence). The length of the CDR3 is 12 residues. V dropped 3 bases and J dropped 6 bases, with 6 bases sitting between them. The CDR3 spells CASSFRGNEQFF. As DNA, the CDR3 is TGTGCCAGCAGTTTCAGGGGCAATGAGCAGTTCTTC.

This chain links TRBV5-8 with TRBJ1-5; a weak D match, TRBD1 (6 bases). Trimming took 0 bases from V and 0 from J, leaving 13 bases between them. CDR3 length: 17 residues. Per germline, CDR1 SGHTS and CDR2 YDEGEE. In DNA form, the CDR3 reads TGTGCCAGCAGCTTGGCCGACAGGTCTTATAGCAATCAGCCCCAGCATTTT. It encodes CASSLADRSYSNQPQHF.

CDR3 amino acids: CTSSQRMPSEGASGYTF. Here the CDR3 DNA reads TGCACCAGCAGCCAAAGGATGCCCTCGGAGGGGGCCTCTGGCTACACCTTC. The rearrangement links TRBV1 to TRBJ1-2; the DNA was not used to check the table's D call, TRBD1. TRBV1 is flagged as a pseudogene. The CDR3 sequence is 17 residues long.

J is TRBJ2-7 and V is TRBV6-1; D may be TRBD2 (7 bases). The CDR3 is made up of 14 amino acids. CDR1 is MNHNS and CDR2 is SASEGT in the germline V gene. Trimming removed 8 bases from V and 4 bases from J, with 18 bases in between. CDR3 DNA: TGTGCCAGCTCGAAGGGGGGGGCACGTTACGAGCAGTACTTC. Protein product: CASSKGGARYEQYF.

The V and J genes are TRBV7-7 and TRBJ2-5, with 14 bases fitting TRBD2. The ends lost 5 bases at V and 5 bases at J; junction bases unmatched: 13. The CDR3 length is 18 residues. CDR1 is SSHAT, CDR2 FNYEAQ, per germline (reference sequence). The CDR3 sequence is CASSLMGLAGAPGETQYF. For the CDR3, the DNA is TGTGCCAGCAGCCTCATGGGACTAGCGGGGGCCCCCGGGGAGACCCAGTACTTC. Looking up the rest from reference TRBV7-7 and TRBJ2-5 gives the full variable domain: GAGVSQSPRYKVTKRGQDVTLRCDPISSHATLYWYQQALGQGPEFLTYFNYEAQPDKSGLPSDRFSAERPEGSISTLTIQRTEQRDSAMYRCASSLMGLAGAPGETQYFGPGTRLLVL.

The chain employs TRBV14 and TRBJ1-5; no clear D gene. The germline V gene encodes CDR1 SGHDN and CDR2 FVKESK. The germline V and J ends were trimmed by 0 bases and 5 bases, with 5 bases remaining between them. The CDR3 extends over 13 amino acids. In nucleotides, the CDR3 is TGTGCCAGCAGCCAAGATTTAGATCAGCCCCAGCATTTT. Translated: CASSQDLDQPQHF.

This chain connects TRBV19 to TRBJ1-2; TRBD1 matches 7 bases. Trimming cost V 6 bases and J 5 bases; bases outside gene matches: 9. CDR3 length: 14 residues. Germline values: CDR1 LNHDA, CDR2 SQIVND (reference sequence). CDR3 in amino acids: CASSLPGQSYGYTF. The DNA for the CDR3 is TGTGCCAGTAGCCTACCGGGACAGTCGTATGGCTACACCTTC.

This chain connects TRBV7-9 to TRBJ1-2, with 9 bases that match TRBD1. The trim removed 8 bases at V and 4 bases at J, leaving 11 bases unmatched. The CDR3 totals 15 residues. Germline V gene data show CDR1 as SEHNR and CDR2 as FQNEAQ (reference sequence). The DNA for the CDR3 is TGTGCCAGCGGATCGGGACAGGGAATTTCCTATGGCTACACCTTC. It specifies CASGSGQGISYGYTF.

This chain joins TRBV7-2 and TRBJ1-3; 7 bases line up with TRBD1. The CDR3 consists of 14 residues. The V gene end was trimmed by 5 bases and the J gene end by 4 bases; junction bases not matched to a gene: 5. The germline V gene encodes CDR1 SGHTA and CDR2 FQGNSA. CDR3: CASSQGTVGNTIYF. CDR3 in DNA: TGTGCCAGCAGCCAAGGGACAGTCGGAAACACCATATATTTT.

By frequency, this clone registers medium-sized. Additional DNA sequences in this sample encode the identical CDR3. V usage is TRBV10-3 and J usage is TRBJ2-1; 7 nucleotides align to TRBD2. V shed 8 bases and J 8 bases; nucleotides not matched to a gene: 0. Germline V gene data show CDR1 as ENHRY and CDR2 as SYGVKD. This CDR3 has 10 amino acids. This CDR3 is CAIAGDEQFF. Here the CDR3 DNA reads TGTGCCATCGCGGGGGATGAGCAGTTCTTC.

The J gene is TRBJ1-2, the V gene TRBV28, with 8 bases matching TRBD1. The CDR3 sequence is 15 residues long. Germline V gene sequence: CDR1 MDHEN, CDR2 SYDVKM. V gave up 6 bases and J gave up 4 bases; unmatched junction bases: 10. The CDR3 is CASSPGQGGGYGYTF. The CDR3, as DNA: TGTGCCAGCAGCCCCGGACAGGGAGGGGGCTATGGCTACACCTTC.

This chain joins TRBV5-1 and TRBJ1-1; 10 bases match TRBD1. CDR3 size: 16 residues. Trimming took 3 bases from V and 7 from J; bases not matched to a gene: 12. The germline CDR1 and CDR2 sequences are SGHRS and YFSETQ. The CDR3 DNA is TGCGCCAGCAGCTCCCAAGGAGGACAGGGGGGCCTTGAAGCTTTCTTT. It is translated as CASSSQGGQGGLEAFF.

The chain links TRBV4-1 to TRBJ2-7; TRBD1 matches at 9 bases. This CDR3 is 16 amino acids long. Germline loops: CDR1 MGHRA, CDR2 YSYEKL. Losses at the gene ends were 4 bases for V and 1 base for J; bases not matched to a gene: 8. CDR3 amino acids: CASSLGRDRESYEQYF. The CDR3 DNA sequence: TGCGCCAGCAGCCTTGGCCGGGACAGGGAGTCCTACGAGCAGTACTTC.

The rearrangement links TRBV18 to TRBJ2-2; D is ambiguous. Germline-derived CDR1 and CDR2 are KGHSH and LQKENI. The CDR3 is made up of 15 amino acids. The V end lost 2 bases, the J end lost 0 bases, and 7 bases lay between the germline ends. The CDR3 loop is CASSPVGSNTGELFF. CDR3 nucleotides: TGTGCCAGCTCACCAGTCGGGTCGAACACCGGGGAGCTGTTTTTT.